These T cell receptor beta chains were read from a single sample in a study of CD8 T cells in Susac syndrome. TCRdb itself ran the immunoSEQ multiplex PCR reads through MiXCR, one entry per CDR3 protein. Seen here are 400,000 to 550,000 distinct CDR3 sequences, more than 70% observed once, and the top ten hold more than 0.09%. Input material: CD8+ T cells from PBMCs. Every receptor here comes from a human donor with multiple sclerosis. The CDR3 runs from the conserved cysteine through the conserved F or W. The D gene is left open where the match is weak. Some rows have no size entry. The others give once, few or many, or a class for an expanded clone.

d_call: TRBD2; v_call: TRBV30; j_call: TRBJ2-2; clone_size: once; cdr3_aa: CAWAGREGNTGELFF; cdr3_nt: TGTGCCTGGGCCGGCCGGGAGGGAAACACCGGGGAGCTGTTTTTT
d_call: -; v_call: TRBV4-1; j_call: TRBJ2-7; clone_size: -; cdr3_aa: CASSQIQDGIYEQYF; cdr3_nt: TGCGCCAGCAGCCAAATCCAGGACGGGATCTACGAGCAGTACTTC
d_call: -; v_call: TRBV7-9; j_call: TRBJ2-7; clone_size: -; cdr3_aa: CASSFHDLYEQYF; cdr3_nt: TGTGCCAGCAGCTTCCATGACCTCTACGAGCAGTACTTC
d_call: TRBD2; v_call: TRBV28; j_call: TRBJ2-3; clone_size: -; cdr3_aa: CASSPPIGTSADRMTDTQYF; cdr3_nt: TGTGCCAGCAGTCCGCCCATCGGGACTAGCGCAGACAGGATGACAGATACGCAGTATTTT
d_call: -; v_call: TRBV4-1; j_call: TRBJ2-7; clone_size: -; cdr3_aa: CASSQVVGYEQYF; cdr3_nt: TGCGCCAGCAGCCAAGTTGTCGGGTACGAGCAGTACTTC
d_call: -; v_call: TRBV5-4; j_call: TRBJ2-1; clone_size: -; cdr3_aa: CATKGRGSSYNEQFF; cdr3_nt: TGTGCCACGAAGGGTCGCGGGTCCTCCTACAATGAGCAGTTCTTC
d_call: -; v_call: TRBV25-1; j_call: TRBJ2-1; clone_size: -; cdr3_aa: CASSEFSLYNEQFF; cdr3_nt: TGTGCCAGCAGTGAATTCAGTCTTTACAATGAGCAGTTCTTC
d_call: -; v_call: TRBV5-1; j_call: TRBJ2-1; clone_size: -; cdr3_aa: CASSLGVNNEQFF; cdr3_nt: TGCGCCAGCAGCTTAGGCGTAAACAATGAGCAGTTCTTC
d_call: -; v_call: TRBV7-2; j_call: TRBJ1-2; clone_size: -; cdr3_aa: CASFFGTYTADGYTF; cdr3_nt: TGTGCCAGCTTCTTTGGAACCTACACAGCGGATGGCTACACCTTC
d_call: -; v_call: TRBV12-3/TRBV12-4; j_call: TRBJ2-3; clone_size: once; cdr3_aa: CASSLTGVGDTQYF; cdr3_nt: TGTGCCAGCAGTTTAACGGGAGTGGGAGATACGCAGTATTTT
d_call: -; v_call: TRBV7-9; j_call: TRBJ2-3; clone_size: once; cdr3_aa: CASSKGTQYF; cdr3_nt: TGTGCCAGCAGCAAGGGTACGCAGTATTTT
d_call: -; v_call: TRBV30; j_call: TRBJ2-2; clone_size: -; cdr3_aa: CAWSVGIAAGELFF; cdr3_nt: TGTGCCTGGAGTGTAGGAATAGCGGCCGGGGAGCTGTTTTTT
d_call: TRBD1; v_call: TRBV7-2; j_call: TRBJ2-1; clone_size: -; cdr3_aa: CASSDQGDSFYNEQFF; cdr3_nt: TGTGCCAGCAGCGACCAAGGGGACAGCTTCTACAATGAGCAGTTCTTC
d_call: TRBD1; v_call: TRBV7-2; j_call: TRBJ2-1; clone_size: -; cdr3_aa: CASSRGTGSYNEQFF; cdr3_nt: TGTGCCAGCAGCCGAGGGACAGGGTCTTACAATGAGCAGTTCTTC
d_call: -; v_call: TRBV9; j_call: TRBJ2-5; clone_size: -; cdr3_aa: CASSTLGRLATIETQYF; cdr3_nt: TGTGCCAGCAGCACCCTAGGGAGGCTGGCTACAATAGAGACCCAGTACTTC
d_call: -; v_call: TRBV3-1; j_call: TRBJ1-5; clone_size: -; cdr3_aa: CASSQASRGGNQPQHF; cdr3_nt: TGTGCCAGCAGCCAAGCATCAAGGGGTGGGAATCAGCCCCAGCATTTT
d_call: TRBD1; v_call: TRBV7-4; j_call: TRBJ1-4; clone_size: -; cdr3_aa: CASKGQGGEKLFF; cdr3_nt: TGTGCCAGCAAGGGACAGGGCGGTGAAAAACTGTTTTTT
d_call: TRBD2; v_call: TRBV5-1; j_call: TRBJ2-1; clone_size: -; cdr3_aa: CASSSGEGTTSSYNEQFF; cdr3_nt: TGCGCCAGCAGCTCTGGGGAGGGGACGACAAGCTCCTACAATGAGCAGTTCTTC
d_call: TRBD1; v_call: TRBV6-1; j_call: TRBJ2-7; clone_size: -; cdr3_aa: CASRLGTGLDEQYF; cdr3_nt: TGTGCCAGCAGACTAGGGACAGGGCTCGACGAGCAGTACTTC
d_call: -; v_call: TRBV5-1; j_call: TRBJ1-4; clone_size: -; cdr3_aa: CASSLERGATNEKLFF; cdr3_nt: TGCGCCAGCAGCTTGGAACGGGGGGCAACTAATGAAAAACTGTTTTTT
d_call: TRBD1; v_call: TRBV5-6; j_call: TRBJ2-7; clone_size: -; cdr3_aa: CASSLGQGFPYEQYF; cdr3_nt: TGTGCCAGCAGCTTGGGACAGGGTTTCCCCTACGAGCAGTACTTC
d_call: -; v_call: TRBV19; j_call: TRBJ2-7; clone_size: -; cdr3_aa: CASSRQVGNEQYF; cdr3_nt: TGTGCCAGTAGTCGACAGGTAGGGAACGAGCAGTACTTC
d_call: TRBD2; v_call: TRBV5-6; j_call: TRBJ2-2; clone_size: -; cdr3_aa: CASSLGAGGSDGELFF; cdr3_nt: TGTGCCAGCAGCTTGGGAGCGGGAGGTTCAGACGGGGAGCTGTTTTTT
d_call: -; v_call: TRBV15; j_call: TRBJ1-6; clone_size: -; cdr3_aa: CATSETGKGVPLHF; cdr3_nt: TGTGCCACCAGCGAAACAGGGAAGGGGGTCCCCCTCCACTTT